What follows is one T cell receptor (beta chain) and its context. Its antigen is not known. Germline CDR1 ENHRY, CDR2 SYGVKD. The trim removed 4 bases at V and 2 bases at J, leaving 3 bases unmatched. The CDR3 consists of 14 residues. This sample is drawn from a study of cytomegalovirus exposure and HLA in healthy donors. Study outcomes and limitations: TCR beta chains numbering some 160 were designated cytomegalovirus-associated.

Method: immunoSEQ multiplex PCR; TCRdb's copy keeps in-frame clones and lacks some. Of 250,000 to 400,000 clones listed, approximately 86% are singletons. The clonotype comes from a man under 40 in good health and CMV-seronegative. Sequencing used PBMCs. This chain connects TRBV10-3 to TRBJ1-2, with 8 bases that match TRBD1. DNA for the CDR3: TGTGCCATCAGTGGGGACAGGAGAAACTATGGCTACACCTTC. Protein: CAISGDRRNYGYTF.